A single sample is the source of the 5 T cell receptor beta chains below, sequenced in a study of cytomegalovirus exposure and HLA in healthy donors. In the PCR, 60 Vbeta and 13 Jbeta primers were used. Sequencing was performed with immunoSEQ multiplex PCR; in TCRdb, only in-frame clones are kept and a portion is missing. The data show 100,000 or so clones, with around 73% seen just once and less than 4% held by the top ten. The sample consisted of PBMCs. Source of these receptors: a man in his forties in good health and CMV-seronegative.

J is TRBJ2-6 and V is TRBV6-1; D is perhaps TRBD1 (6 bases). This CDR3 has 17 amino acids. CDR1 MNHNS and CDR2 SASEGT come from the germline V gene. The V and J ends lost 3 bases and 1 base respectively, with 13 bases between them. The CDR3 DNA is TGTGCCAGCAGTGACAGGACAGTAAAGTCTGGGGCCAACGTCCTGACTTTC. Its translation is CASSDRTVKSGANVLTF.

The V gene is TRBV30, the J gene TRBJ2-7, with 9 positions matching TRBD1. The V gene end was trimmed by 2 bases and the J gene end by 5 bases; junction bases not matched to a gene: 10. The germline V gene encodes CDR1 GTSNPN and CDR2 SVGIG (reference sequence). There are 15 residues in the CDR3. The DNA of the CDR3 is TGTGCCTGGAGTAAGGGACAGGGAGTGTTTGACGAGCAGTACTTC. Protein sequence: CAWSKGQGVFDEQYF.

Written as DNA, the CDR3 is TGTGCCAGCAGCTACCGGGACAGGGTCTCCTACGAGCAGTACTTC. Translating it yields CASSYRDRVSYEQYF. The chain has TRBV6-1 and TRBJ2-7, with 9 bases identical to TRBD1. This CDR3 comprises 15 residues. V gave up 6 bases and J gave up 0 bases; unmatched junction bases: 6. Germline V lookup: CDR1 MNHNS, CDR2 SASEGT.

This chain connects TRBV10-3 to TRBJ2-3; TRBD2 matches at 11 bases. The J segment lost 5 bases and the V segment lost 0 bases, leaving 7 bases of the junction unmatched. CDR3 length equals 17 residues. Germline V lookup: CDR1 ENHRY, CDR2 SYGVKD. The chain's CDR3 is CAISESYSGGAVDTQYF. CDR3 in DNA: TGTGCCATCAGTGAGTCATATAGCGGGGGGGCAGTAGATACGCAGTATTTT.

This rearrangement joins TRBV5-1 to TRBJ2-5, with D uncertain. V lost 3 bases, J lost 5 bases, and 11 bases lay in between. The CDR3 loop spans 13 amino acids. Germline V CDR1 and CDR2: SGHRS, YFSETQ. Here the CDR3 reads CASSSGTQETQYF. The CDR3 region has the DNA TGCGCCAGCAGCTCAGGTACCCAGGAGACCCAGTACTTC.